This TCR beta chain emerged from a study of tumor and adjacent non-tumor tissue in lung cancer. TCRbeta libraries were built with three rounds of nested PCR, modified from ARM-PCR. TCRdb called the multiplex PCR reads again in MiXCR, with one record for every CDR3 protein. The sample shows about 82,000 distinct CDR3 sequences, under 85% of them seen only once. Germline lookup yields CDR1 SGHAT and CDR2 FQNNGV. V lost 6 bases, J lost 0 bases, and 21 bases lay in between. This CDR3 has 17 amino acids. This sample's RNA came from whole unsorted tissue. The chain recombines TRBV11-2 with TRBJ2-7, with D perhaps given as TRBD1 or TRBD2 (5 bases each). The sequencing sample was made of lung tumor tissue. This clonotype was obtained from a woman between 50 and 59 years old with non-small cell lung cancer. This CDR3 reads CASRLNRDGKASYEQYF. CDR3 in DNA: TGTGCCAGCAGGTTAAATCGGGACGGGAAGGCCTCCTACGAGCAGTACTTC.